This T cell receptor beta chain was recorded in a study of CD8 T cells in Susac syndrome. In regard to this clonotype: Its antigen is not known.

Whole-study findings and limits: The relatively small number of individuals in the TCR sequencing and HLA analysis was acknowledged by the study.

A quantity of roughly 0.5 to 1 ug RNA underwent reverse transcription using random hexamers. Multiplex PCR with immunoSEQ amplified the TCR beta CDR3 across 54 Vbeta and 13 Jbeta. TCRdb re-called the immunoSEQ multiplex PCR reads with MiXCR, one entry per CDR3 protein. This sample has around 280,000 distinct CDR3 sequences; roughly 85% occur once, and the top ten carry approximately 0.12%. The CDR3 contains 15 residues. Trimming left V 1 base short and J 3 bases short, with 10 bases between. What was sequenced was CD8+ T cells from PBMCs. This chain connects TRBV12-3 or TRBV12-4 to TRBJ2-1; D remains unclear. This TCR was recovered from a human donor with multiple sclerosis. The CDR3 loop reads CASSLGSGFYNEQFF. The CDR3, as DNA: TGTGCCAGCAGTTTAGGCAGTGGTTTCTACAATGAGCAGTTCTTC.